Listed below are T cell receptor beta chains from one sample, sequenced in a study of cytomegalovirus exposure and HLA in healthy donors. TCRdb's table, derived via immunoSEQ multiplex PCR, lists solely in-frame clones and lacks some. The sample shows around 70,000 clones, more than 55% of them seen only once. The sequenced sample consisted of PBMCs. The source of these receptors is a man aged 55 to 70 in good health and CMV-seropositive. The CDR3 runs from the conserved cysteine through the conserved F or W. The order of the fields is clone size, J gene, V gene, D gene, CDR3 DNA, CDR3 protein. The D gene is left open where the match is weak. The size of a clone is reported for some rows only, either as once, few or many, or as a class for expanded clones.

>.|TRBJ1-4|TRBV7-6|.
TGTGCCAGCTTTTCCGGGTCGTTTAATGAAAAACTGTTTTTT
CASFSGSFNEKLFF
>.|TRBJ1-2|TRBV29-1|TRBD1
TGCAGCGTATCTTGGCAGGGGGGTGGCTACACCTTC
CSVSWQGGGYTF
>.|TRBJ2-7|TRBV14|TRBD2
TGTGCCAGCAGCAAGGTAGGGCCTTTAGCGGGAGTAGTCCCCAGCGAGCAGTACTTC
CASSKVGPLAGVVPSEQYF
>.|TRBJ2-5|TRBV18|.
TGTGCCAGCTCACCGGCCGTGGCAGGGGAACTAGAGACCCAGTACTTC
CASSPAVAGELETQYF
>.|TRBJ1-5|TRBV15|.
TGTGCCACCAGCAGATCCAGGAATCAGCCCCAGCATTTT
CATSRSRNQPQHF
>.|TRBJ2-3|TRBV9|TRBD2
TGTGCCAGCAGCGTAGGGGTAGCGGGGGGCCGTGGGATAGATACGCAGTATTTT
CASSVGVAGGRGIDTQYF
>few|TRBJ2-3|TRBV27|.
TGTGCCAGCAGTTTATGGTCCGGGGAGGCAGATACGCAGTATTTT
CASSLWSGEADTQYF
>.|TRBJ2-3|TRBV5-1|TRBD2
TGCGCCACCCGGACTAGCGGGGTTCCTACAGATACGCAGTATTTT
CATRTSGVPTDTQYF
>.|TRBJ1-4|TRBV15|.
TGTGCCACCAAGGGAGGGTTGACTAATGAAAAACTGTTTTTT
CATKGGLTNEKLFF
>.|TRBJ2-3|TRBV2|TRBD2
TGTGCCAGCAGCGCGGGAGCGACCACAGATACGCAGTATTTT
CASSAGATTDTQYF
>.|TRBJ1-2|TRBV5-5|.
TGTGCCAGCAGCTTAGGAAGGGTAGGAGGAGGCTACACCTTC
CASSLGRVGGGYTF
>.|TRBJ2-3|TRBV6-6|.
TGTGCCAGCAGTTCCGTCTCAAGCCCAGATACGCAGTATTTT
CASSSVSSPDTQYF
>.|TRBJ2-1|TRBV11-2|TRBD2
TGTGCCGGCAGCTTGCTAGTGGGGACTAGCGGGACATATGAGCAGTTCTTC
CAGSLLVGTSGTYEQFF
>few|TRBJ2-7|TRBV4-2|.
TGTGCCAGCAGCCCGTCCGGGACACGTCTTGCGGAGCAGTACTTC
CASSPSGTRLAEQYF
>.|TRBJ2-3|TRBV9|TRBD2
TGTGCCAGCAGTGCGACTAGCAGGACTAGCACAGATACGCAGTATTTT
CASSATSRTSTDTQYF
>.|TRBJ2-5|TRBV2|TRBD2
TGTGCCAGCAGTGGGCTAGCGGGAGCGCAGGAGACCCAGTACTTC
CASSGLAGAQETQYF
>.|TRBJ1-5|TRBV28|.
TGTGCCAGCAGGGCGGGGGTTAATCAGCCCCAGCATTTT
CASRAGVNQPQHF
>few|TRBJ1-5|TRBV30|.
TGTGCCTGGAGTGTACTGCCCGGTCAGCCCCAGCATTTT
CAWSVLPGQPQHF
>.|TRBJ2-7|TRBV6-1|TRBD2
TGTGCCAGCAGACCAGGGACTAGCGGGTCCTACGAGCAGTACTTC
CASRPGTSGSYEQYF
>.|TRBJ1-1|TRBV29-1|.
TGCAGCGTTACCTTGACAGATTTCACTGAAGCTTTCTTT
CSVTLTDFTEAFF
>.|TRBJ1-2|TRBV30|.
TGTGCCTGGAGGGAAGACAGGCCTGGCTACACCTTC
CAWREDRPGYTF
>once|TRBJ2-7|TRBV7-9|TRBD1
TGTTCCAGCAGCATATCAACCGGGACAGGGGGCTACGAGCAGCACTTC
CSSSISTGTGGYEQHF
>few|TRBJ2-1|TRBV2|TRBD2
TGTGCCAGCAGACGTACGCTAGCGGGACTCTACAATGAGCAGTTCTTC
CASRRTLAGLYNEQFF
>.|TRBJ2-2|TRBV10-3|TRBD2
TGTGCCATCAGTGATTCAGCGGGAGCATGGACCGGGGAGCTGTTTTTT
CAISDSAGAWTGELFF
>once|TRBJ2-7|TRBV7-9|.
TGTGCCAGCAGCTTAGAGCTTGGGGCCGGGTCCTACGAGCAGTACTTC
CASSLELGAGSYEQYF
>.|TRBJ1-2|TRBV4-3|.
TGCGCCAGCAGCCAAGATTGGAGGGAATTTAACTATGGCTACACCTTC
CASSQDWREFNYGYTF
>.|TRBJ2-7|TRBV9|.
TGTGCCAGCAGCGTAGATGTAAACTACGAGCAGTACTTC
CASSVDVNYEQYF
>.|TRBJ2-1|TRBV7-9|TRBD2
TGTGCCAGCAGCCCCCTTGGACTAGCGGGGGGATACAATGAGCAGTTCTTC
CASSPLGLAGGYNEQFF
>.|TRBJ2-2|TRBV5-1|.
TGCGCCAGCAGCTTGGTGGGAGAGCCCCACACCGGGGAGCTGTTTTTT
CASSLVGEPHTGELFF
>.|TRBJ1-6|TRBV6-5|.
TGTGCCAGCAGGGCCATTTATAATTCACCCCTCCACTTT
CASRAIYNSPLHF
>.|TRBJ2-7|TRBV19|TRBD1
TGTGCCAGCAGCCGACAGGGGGACGAGCAGTACTTC
CASSRQGDEQYF
>.|TRBJ1-5|TRBV2|.
TGTGCCAGCAGCGGCACCGGGTTGGGTCAGCCCCAGCATTTT
CASSGTGLGQPQHF
>.|TRBJ2-1|TRBV5-1|TRBD2
TGCGCCAGCTCGGGACTAGCGGGGCCCTACAATGAGCAGTTCTTC
CASSGLAGPYNEQFF
>.|TRBJ2-1|TRBV4-1|TRBD2
TGCGCCAGCAGCCAACGGACTAGCGGGGGGCCGGGTAGCGAGCAGTTCTTC
CASSQRTSGGPGSEQFF
>.|TRBJ1-1|TRBV7-9|.
TGTGCCAGCAGCTGGGGGCTCCCTGAAGACACTGAAGCTTTCTTT
CASSWGLPEDTEAFF
>.|TRBJ2-3|TRBV29-1|TRBD2
TGCAGCGTTGACGGGCGGGGGGGGGAAGATACGCAGTATTTT
CSVDGRGGEDTQYF
>once|TRBJ1-1|TRBV19|.
TGTGCCAGTAGTATATTGAGTCAGGGGTACACTGAAGCTTTCTTT
CASSILSQGYTEAFF
>.|TRBJ2-6|TRBV2|.
TGTGCCAGCAGACTAAGAGGTTCTGGGGCCAACGTCCTGACTTTC
CASRLRGSGANVLTF
>.|TRBJ2-7|TRBV6-6|TRBD2
TGTGCCAGCAGTCAGGGACTATACGAGCAGTACTTC
CASSQGLYEQYF
>.|TRBJ2-7|TRBV5-1|.
TGCGCCAGCAGCTTGGGCGGGCGTAGCTCCTACGAGCAGTACTTC
CASSLGGRSSYEQYF